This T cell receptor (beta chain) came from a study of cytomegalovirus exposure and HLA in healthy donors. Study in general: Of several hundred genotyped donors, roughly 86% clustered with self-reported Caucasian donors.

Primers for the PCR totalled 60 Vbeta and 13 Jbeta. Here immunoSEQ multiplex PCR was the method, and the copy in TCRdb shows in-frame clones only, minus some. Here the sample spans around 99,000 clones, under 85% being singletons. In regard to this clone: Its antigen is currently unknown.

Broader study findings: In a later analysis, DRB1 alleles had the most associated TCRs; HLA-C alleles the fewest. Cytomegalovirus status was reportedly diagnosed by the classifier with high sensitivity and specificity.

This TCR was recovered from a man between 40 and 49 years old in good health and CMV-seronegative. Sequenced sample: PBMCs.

The CDR3 is CASSENRQGGLRQPQHF. Here the CDR3 DNA reads TGTGCCAGCAGTGAAAACCGACAGGGGGGGCTAAGGCAGCCCCAGCATTTT. J is TRBJ1-5 and V is TRBV6-1, with 9 positions matching TRBD1. V shed 2 bases, J shed 7 bases, and the junction held 12 bases outside the gene matches. Germline assignment: CDR1 MNHNS and CDR2 SASEGT. CDR3 length: 17 amino acids.